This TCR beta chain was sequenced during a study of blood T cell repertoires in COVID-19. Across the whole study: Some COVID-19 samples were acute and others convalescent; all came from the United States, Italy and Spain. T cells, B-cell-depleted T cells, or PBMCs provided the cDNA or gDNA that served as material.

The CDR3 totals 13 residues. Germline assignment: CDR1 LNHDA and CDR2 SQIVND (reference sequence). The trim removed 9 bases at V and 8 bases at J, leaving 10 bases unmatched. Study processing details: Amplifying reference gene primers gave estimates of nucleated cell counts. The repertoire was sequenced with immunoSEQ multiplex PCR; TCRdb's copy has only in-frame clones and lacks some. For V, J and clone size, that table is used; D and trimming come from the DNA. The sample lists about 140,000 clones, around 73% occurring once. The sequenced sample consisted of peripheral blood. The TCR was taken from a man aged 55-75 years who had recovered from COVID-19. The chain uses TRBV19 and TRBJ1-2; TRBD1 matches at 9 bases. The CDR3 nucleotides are TGTGCCAGCTCCCGGGACAGGGTCGGAGGCTACACCTTC. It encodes CASSRDRVGGYTF.